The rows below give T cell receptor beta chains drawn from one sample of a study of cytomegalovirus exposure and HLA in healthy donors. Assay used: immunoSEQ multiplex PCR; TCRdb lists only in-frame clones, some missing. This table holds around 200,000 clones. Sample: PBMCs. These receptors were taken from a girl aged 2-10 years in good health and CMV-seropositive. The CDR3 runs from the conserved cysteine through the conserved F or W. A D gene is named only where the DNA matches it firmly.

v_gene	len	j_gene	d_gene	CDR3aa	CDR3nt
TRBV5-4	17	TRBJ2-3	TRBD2	CASSLGLAGVGADTQYF	TGTGCCAGCAGCTTGGGACTAGCGGGAGTGGGGGCAGATACGCAGTATTTT
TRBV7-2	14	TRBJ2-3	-	CASSYRPSTDTQYF	TGTGCCAGCAGCTACAGACCGAGCACAGATACGCAGTATTTT
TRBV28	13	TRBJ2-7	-	CASTTRGIYEQYF	TGTGCCAGCACAACTAGGGGGATCTACGAGCAGTACTTC
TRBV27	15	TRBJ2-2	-	CASSFGRVDTGELFF	TGTGCCAGCAGTTTCGGCAGGGTGGACACCGGGGAGCTGTTTTTT
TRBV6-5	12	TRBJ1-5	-	CASSYPGQPQHF	TGTGCCAGCAGTTACCCCGGTCAGCCCCAGCATTTT
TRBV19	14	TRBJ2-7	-	CASSIEGAAYEQYF	TGTGCCAGTAGTATAGAGGGGGCGGCCTACGAGCAGTACTTC
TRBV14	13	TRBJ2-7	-	CASSQDYSYEQYF	TGTGCCAGCAGCCAAGACTACTCCTACGAGCAGTACTTC
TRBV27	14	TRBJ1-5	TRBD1	CASSRDRGNQPQHF	TGTGCCAGCAGTCGGGACAGGGGCAATCAGCCCCAGCATTTT
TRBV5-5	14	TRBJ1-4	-	CASSLDRTNEKLFF	TGTGCCAGCAGCTTGGACAGGACTAATGAAAAACTGTTTTTT
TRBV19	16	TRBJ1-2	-	CASSIFTHAFSYGYTF	TGTGCCAGTAGTATCTTCACTCACGCTTTTTCGTATGGCTACACCTTC
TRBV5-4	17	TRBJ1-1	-	CASSLAYQGVMNTEAFF	TGTGCCAGCAGCTTGGCTTATCAGGGTGTGATGAACACTGAAGCTTTCTTT
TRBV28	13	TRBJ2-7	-	CASSLLQGYEQYF	TGTGCCAGCAGTTTACTGCAGGGGTACGAGCAGTACTTC
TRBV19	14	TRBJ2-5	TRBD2	CASSSSGSEETQYF	TGTGCCAGTTCCTCTAGCGGCTCAGAAGAGACCCAGTACTTC
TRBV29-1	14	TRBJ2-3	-	CSVQVVVITDTQYF	TGCAGCGTACAGGTTGTGGTAATCACAGATACGCAGTATTTT
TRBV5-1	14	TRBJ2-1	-	CASRADIPLNEQFF	TGCGCCAGCAGGGCGGATATTCCCTTGAATGAGCAGTTCTTC
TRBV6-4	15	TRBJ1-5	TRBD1	CASSPEGQGGQPQHF	TGTGCCAGCAGTCCCGAGGGACAGGGAGGGCAGCCCCAGCATTTT
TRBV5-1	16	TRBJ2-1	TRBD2	CASSLRLAGTFGEQFF	TGCGCCAGCAGCTTGCGTTTAGCGGGTACCTTTGGGGAGCAGTTCTTC
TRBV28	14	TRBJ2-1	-	CASSLPTSYNEQFF	TGTGCCAGCAGTTTACCGACTAGCTACAATGAGCAGTTCTTC
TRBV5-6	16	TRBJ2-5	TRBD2	CASSWGLAGLQETQYF	TGTGCCAGCAGCTGGGGACTAGCGGGTCTCCAAGAGACCCAGTACTTC
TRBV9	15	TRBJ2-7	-	CASSVASGRAYEQYF	TGTGCCAGCAGCGTAGCGTCCGGGAGAGCCTACGAGCAGTACTTC
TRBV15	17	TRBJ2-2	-	CATSRDWAGANTGELFF	TGTGCCACCAGCAGAGATTGGGCAGGGGCCAACACCGGGGAGCTGTTTTTT
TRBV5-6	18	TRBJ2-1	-	CASSLFTRRTATYNEQFF	TGTGCCAGCAGCCTATTTACCCGCAGGACAGCGACCTACAATGAGCAGTTCTTC
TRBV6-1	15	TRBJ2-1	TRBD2	CASEMTSGNRNEQFF	TGTGCCAGCGAAATGACTAGCGGGAATAGGAATGAGCAGTTCTTC
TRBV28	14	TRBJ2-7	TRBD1	CASSPGTGSYEQYF	TGTGCCAGCAGTCCCGGGACAGGATCCTACGAGCAGTACTTC
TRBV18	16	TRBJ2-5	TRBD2	CASSPPVGRAAETQYF	TGTGCCAGCTCACCACCGGTCGGGAGGGCCGCCGAGACCCAGTACTTC
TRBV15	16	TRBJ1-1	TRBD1	CATSQDRGQGGAEAFF	TGTGCCACCAGCCAGGACAGGGGCCAAGGTGGGGCTGAAGCTTTCTTT
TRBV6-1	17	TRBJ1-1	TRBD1	CASSEAIPGGANTEAFF	TGTGCCAGCAGTGAAGCGATCCCAGGGGGCGCGAACACTGAAGCTTTCTTT
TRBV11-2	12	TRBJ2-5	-	CASRLDGETQYF	TGTGCCAGCAGGCTAGATGGTGAGACCCAGTACTTC
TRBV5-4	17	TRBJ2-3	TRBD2	CASSPGLAGGVTDTQYF	TGTGCCAGCAGCCCCGGACTAGCGGGAGGAGTTACAGATACGCAGTATTTT
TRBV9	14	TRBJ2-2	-	CASSTSPLPGELFF	TGTGCCAGCAGTACTTCTCCGTTGCCCGGGGAGCTGTTTTTT
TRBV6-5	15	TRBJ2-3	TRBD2	CASRGLAGGTDTQYF	TGTGCCAGCAGAGGACTAGCGGGTGGAACAGATACGCAGTATTTT
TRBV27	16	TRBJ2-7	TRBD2	CASSRGLAGDSNEQYF	TGTGCCAGCAGTCGTGGACTAGCGGGAGATTCCAACGAGCAGTACTTC
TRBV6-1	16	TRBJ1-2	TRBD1	CASSEAAIQGLGGYTF	TGTGCCAGCAGTGAAGCTGCCATACAGGGGTTGGGTGGCTACACCTTC
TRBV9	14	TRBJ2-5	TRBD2	CASSDGGGAGTQYF	TGTGCCAGCAGCGACGGGGGGGGCGCGGGGACCCAGTACTTC
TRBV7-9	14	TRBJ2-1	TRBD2	CASSLSQTSGGWFF	TGTGCCAGCAGCTTAAGTCAGACTAGCGGAGGGTGGTTCTTC
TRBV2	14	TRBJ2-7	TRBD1	CASGRDRGSYEQYF	TGTGCCAGCGGCAGGGACAGGGGCTCCTACGAGCAGTACTTC
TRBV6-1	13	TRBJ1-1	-	CASGRTRDTEAFF	TGTGCCAGCGGGAGGACTAGGGACACTGAAGCTTTCTTT
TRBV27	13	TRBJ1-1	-	CASSLNRVTEAFF	TGTGCCAGCAGTTTAAACAGAGTCACTGAAGCTTTCTTT
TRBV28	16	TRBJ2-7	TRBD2	CASSTDLGASGYEQYF	TGTGCCAGCAGCACAGACCTAGGGGCTAGCGGTTACGAGCAGTACTTC